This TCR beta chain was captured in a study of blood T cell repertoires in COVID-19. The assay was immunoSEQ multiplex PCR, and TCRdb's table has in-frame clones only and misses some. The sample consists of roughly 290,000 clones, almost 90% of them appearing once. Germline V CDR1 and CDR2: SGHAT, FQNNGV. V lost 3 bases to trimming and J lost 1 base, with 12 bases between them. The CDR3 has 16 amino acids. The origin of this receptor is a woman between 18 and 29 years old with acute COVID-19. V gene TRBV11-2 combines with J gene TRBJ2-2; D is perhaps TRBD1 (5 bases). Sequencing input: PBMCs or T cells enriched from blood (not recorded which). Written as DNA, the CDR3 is TGTGCCAGCAGCTTTAATAGGGGCGTGAACACCGGGGAGCTGTTTTTT. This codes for CASSFNRGVNTGELFF.